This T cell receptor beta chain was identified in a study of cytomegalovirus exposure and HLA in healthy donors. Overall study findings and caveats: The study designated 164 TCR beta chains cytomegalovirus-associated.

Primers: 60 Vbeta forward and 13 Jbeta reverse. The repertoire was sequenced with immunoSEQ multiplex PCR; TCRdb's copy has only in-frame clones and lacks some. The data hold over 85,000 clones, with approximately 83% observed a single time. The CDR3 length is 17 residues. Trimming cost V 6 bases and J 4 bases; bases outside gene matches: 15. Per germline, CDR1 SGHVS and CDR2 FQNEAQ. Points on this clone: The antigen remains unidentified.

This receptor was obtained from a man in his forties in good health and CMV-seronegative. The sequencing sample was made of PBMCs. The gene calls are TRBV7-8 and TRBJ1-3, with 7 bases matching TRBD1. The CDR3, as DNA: TGTGCCAGCAGGCCCTCATACGAGACAGGGTCCGGAAACACCATATATTTT. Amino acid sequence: CASRPSYETGSGNTIYF.